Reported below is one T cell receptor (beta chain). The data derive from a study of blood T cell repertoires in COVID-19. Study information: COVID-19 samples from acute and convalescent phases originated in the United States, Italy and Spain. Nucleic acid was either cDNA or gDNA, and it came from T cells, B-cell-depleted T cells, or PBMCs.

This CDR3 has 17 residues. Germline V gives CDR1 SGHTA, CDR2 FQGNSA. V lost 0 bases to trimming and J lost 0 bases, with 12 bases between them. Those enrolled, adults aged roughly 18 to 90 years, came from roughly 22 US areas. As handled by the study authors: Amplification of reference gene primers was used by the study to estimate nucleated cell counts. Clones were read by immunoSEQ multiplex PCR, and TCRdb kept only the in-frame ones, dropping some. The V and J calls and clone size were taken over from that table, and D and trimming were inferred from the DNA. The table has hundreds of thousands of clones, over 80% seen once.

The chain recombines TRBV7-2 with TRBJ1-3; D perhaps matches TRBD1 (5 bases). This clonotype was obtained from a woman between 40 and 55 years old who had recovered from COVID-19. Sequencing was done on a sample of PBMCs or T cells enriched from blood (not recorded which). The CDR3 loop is CASSLAEGRISGNTIYF. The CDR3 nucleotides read TGTGCCAGCAGCTTAGCGGAGGGGAGGATCTCTGGAAACACCATATATTTT. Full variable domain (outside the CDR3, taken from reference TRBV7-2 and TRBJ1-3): GAGVSQSPSNKVTEKGKDVELRCDPISGHTALYWYRQSLGQGLEFLIYFQGNSAPDKSGLPSDRFSAERTGGSVSTLTIQRTQQEDSAVYLCASSLAEGRISGNTIYFGEGSWLTVV.